A selection of T cell receptor beta chains follows, all from one sample in a study of beta chain features in type 1 diabetes. Generated by immunoSEQ multiplex PCR, the TCRdb table keeps only in-frame clones and is missing some. The sample yields a few hundred thousand clones, under 20% seen once. The sequenced material came from naive CD4+ T cells from blood. All receptors derive from a young man with type 1 diabetes. Each CDR3 is given with its conserved first and last residue.

J,V,CDR3
TRBJ1-5,TRBV29-1,CSVAQTAAYQPQHF
TRBJ2-5,TRBV11-2,CASINPGHQETQYF
TRBJ2-5,TRBV5-1,CASSYDAQETQYF
TRBJ2-3,TRBV27,CASSLRQGASDTQYF
TRBJ2-4,TRBV29-1,CSVGLAGAKNIQYF
TRBJ2-7,TRBV19,CASSRRNQNYEQYF
TRBJ2-1,TRBV5-1,CASSLRFRNNEQFF
TRBJ2-3,TRBV9,CASSVGPDTDTQYF
TRBJ2-7,TRBV7-2,CASSPGQGTYVQYF
TRBJ2-1,TRBV29-1,CSVEFRLVAERAYNEQFF
TRBJ2-1,TRBV7-9,CASQTPGGRYNEQFF
TRBJ1-5,TRBV29-1,CSVGNQPQHF
TRBJ2-7,TRBV5-1,CASSLLSSGSSREQYF
TRBJ2-3,TRBV7-2,CASSFRQGGDTQYF
TRBJ2-7,TRBV7-2,CASSYKRGLAAYEQYF
TRBJ2-3,TRBV6-6,CASRRGSAKSTDTQYF